This T cell receptor (beta chain) originates from a study of blood T cell repertoires in COVID-19 (dated by TCRdb to 2020 to 2022). About the investigation overall: Collaborator samples came from the United States, Italy and Spain and covered acute and convalescent phases of COVID-19. The material from the prospective study consisted of cDNA or gDNA derived from T cells, B-cell-depleted T cells, or PBMCs. Deeply sampled blood TCRbeta repertoires from subjects exposed to, actively infected with, or recovered from COVID-19 were included in the dataset. The repertoires were released in a freely available public database meant as a resource for research on the immune response to SARS-CoV-2. Samples were obtained from the ongoing ImmuneRACE study (first 160 participants) and from about 1,300 subjects provided by 6 global collaborators. Sample metadata almost always included a de-identified subject ID, COVID-19 status, age in years and sex. HLA class I and class II types, where available, came from metadata supplied by the sample provider rather than from assay-based typing. Findings and caveats that apply to the study as a whole: How much clinical and demographic metadata was included differed by source and by participant, and the metadata was provided uncurated.

Each collaborating institution followed its own protocols to collect whole blood in K2EDTA tubes. For TCRbeta analysis, collaborator samples were shipped as frozen whole blood, as isolated PBMCs, or as DNA extracted from either sample type. TCRbeta CDR3 regions were amplified from genomic DNA using the immunoSEQ Assay, a bias-controlled multiplex PCR. Processing in the source paper ran as follows. Within the assay, amplification of reference gene primers was used to estimate how many nucleated cells each sample contained. To quantify the absolute abundance of each unique TCRbeta CDR3 rearrangement, sequence reads were collapsed and filtered. For each sample, productive Simpson clonality was calculated by taking the square root of Simpson's diversity index across productive rearrangements. The clones in this table, taken by TCRdb from immuneACCESS, are in-frame only. Not every clone is retained; where verified, under half of the shortfall comes from an unresolved V gene, and the cause of the rest is unknown. V, J and clone size are those of that table, while D and trimming were read from the DNA. The sample yields about 250,000 clones; about 86% were counted once. The ten largest make up about 4.2% of the sample.

Comment on this clone: The antigen it binds to is not known. No clone much larger than this one lies a single base away; base qualities are absent.

The sequenced material came from peripheral blood. The clonotype comes from a middle-aged man with active or convalescent COVID-19.

CDR3 region: CASSLRTENYGYTF. The DNA sequence is as follows: TGTGCCAGCAGCCTCCGGACAGAGAACTATGGCTACACCTTC. In this chain, TRBV3-1 (or the pseudogene TRBV3-2) is recombined with TRBJ1-2; TRBD1 could be the D gene, as 6 bases match. Relative to germline, V is 4 bases shorter and J is 2 bases shorter, with 11 bases between their ends. The germline V gene (reference sequence) specifies LGHDT as CDR1 and YNNKEL as CDR2. CDR3 length: 14 amino acids, cysteine to phenylalanine. The entry retains the CDR3 DNA only, 42 bases that are in frame from base 1.